The 5 T cell receptor beta chains listed next were all sequenced from one sample in a study of control samples from healthy donors and cancer patients. Only in-frame clones appear in the TCRdb table, and some are missing; sequencing was by immunoSEQ multiplex PCR. The table lists under 150,000 clones, around nine tenths of them singletons. Sequences were obtained from PBMCs. The receptors come from a man aged 45 to 65 with head and neck cancer.

For the CDR3, the DNA is TGTGCCAGCAGCTGGCTAGCGGGAGTCACAGATACGCAGTATTTT. This translates into CASSWLAGVTDTQYF. The chain employs TRBV7-2 and TRBJ2-3; the match to TRBD2 covers 10 bases. The CDR3 has 15 amino acids. The germline CDR1 and CDR2 sequences are SGHTA and FQGNSA. Trimming removed 4 bases from V and 2 bases from J; junction bases left unmatched: 3. The full variable domain, its missing parts supplied by reference TRBV7-2 and TRBJ2-3, is GAGVSQSPSNKVTEKGKDVELRCDPISGHTALYWYRQSLGQGLEFLIYFQGNSAPDKSGLPSDRFSAERTGGSVSTLTIQRTQQEDSAVYLCASSWLAGVTDTQYFGPGTRLTVL.

V gene TRBV6-5 combines with J gene TRBJ1-2; TRBD1 aligns across 10 bases. The CDR3 has 13 residues. The trim removed 5 bases at V and 5 bases at J, leaving 2 bases unmatched. Germline CDR1 reads MNHEY; CDR2 reads SVGAGI. The CDR3 region has the DNA TGTGCCAGCAGTCGGGACAGGGGATATGGCTACACCTTC. Amino acids: CASSRDRGYGYTF.

The J gene is TRBJ1-5, the V gene TRBV28, with TRBD1 identical over 7 bases. Germline lookup yields CDR1 MDHEN and CDR2 SYDVKM. V was pared by 6 bases and J by 5 bases, with 7 bases of the junction left unmatched. This CDR3 is built from 14 residues. This chain's CDR3 is CASSPFRGHQPQHF. The DNA for the CDR3 is TGTGCCAGCAGCCCCTTTAGGGGGCATCAGCCCCAGCATTTT.

This chain joins TRBV19 and TRBJ2-5; tentatively, D is TRBD2 (6 bases). The CDR3 is made up of 16 amino acids. Trimming cost V 1 base and J 2 bases, with 14 bases left between them. The V gene's germline CDR1 is LNHDA and CDR2 SQIVND (reference sequence). This CDR3 reads CASSIVKGLQQETQYF. The CDR3 bases are TGTGCCAGTAGTATAGTTAAAGGACTACAACAAGAGACCCAGTACTTC.

This sequence joins TRBV9 and TRBJ2-1, with D hard to call. V dropped 0 bases and J dropped 10 bases, with 11 bases sitting between them. The CDR3 consists of 13 residues. Germline CDR1 is SGDLS and CDR2 is YYNGEE. CDR3 coding DNA: TGTGCCAGCAGCGTAGTAGGCGAGCGCGAGCAGTTCTTC. Encoded protein: CASSVVGEREQFF.